These T cell receptor beta chains were read from a single sample in a study of shared clonotypes between healthy human individuals. The method was immunoSEQ multiplex PCR; TCRdb's version includes in-frame clones alone and lacks a portion of them. This table holds roughly 500,000 clones, around 80% found once. The sample comprised PBMCs. These receptors originate from a woman aged 35 to 49 in good health. Some clones in this sample may be carry-over from other donors' samples. The CDR3 runs from the conserved cysteine through the conserved F or W. D genes are given only for firm matches. Rows give clone size only sometimes, using once, few, many, or a class for an expanded clone.

cdr3_length clone_size j_call d_call v_call cdr3_nt cdr3_aa
16 NA TRBJ2-3 TRBD2 TRBV6-4 TGTGCCAGCAATTCACGGGGGAGGGTAAGCACAGATACGCAGTATTTT CASNSRGRVSTDTQYF
11 NA TRBJ2-1 NA TRBV5-8 TGTGCCAGCAGCGCATTCGATGAGCAGTTCTTC CASSAFDEQFF
14 few TRBJ1-4 NA TRBV5-1 TGCGCCAGCAGGCGAGACAGCGGGAATGAAAAACTGTTTTTT CASRRDSGNEKLFF
15 NA TRBJ1-1 NA TRBV5-1 TGCGCCAGCAGCTTGGGTAGGAGGATGAACACTGAAGCTTTCTTT CASSLGRRMNTEAFF
11 NA TRBJ2-1 NA TRBV20-1 TGCAGTGCTAGGGTCCAGAATGAGCAGTTCTTC CSARVQNEQFF
15 NA TRBJ2-3 NA TRBV4-1 TGCGCCAGCAACATCCCTGGTGGGGGCACAGATACGCAGTATTTT CASNIPGGGTDTQYF
14 NA TRBJ2-3 TRBD2 TRBV30 TGTGCCTGGACTAGCGGGATGGGGGCAGATACGCAGTATTTT CAWTSGMGADTQYF
13 NA TRBJ2-1 TRBD1 TRBV19 TGTGCCAGCCGGGACAGGGGTCACAATGAGCAGTTCTTC CASRDRGHNEQFF
14 NA TRBJ1-5 NA TRBV5-4 TGTGCCAGCAGCCGGGGCGGGCTTGGTCAGCCCCAGCATTTC CASSRGGLGQPQHF
13 once TRBJ1-2 NA TRBV2 TGTGCCAGCGCGACAGCCTCTCCCTATGGCTACACCTTC CASATASPYGYTF
16 many TRBJ2-5 TRBD2 TRBV7-2 TGTGCCAGCAGCTTAGCGATAGCGGGAGGGCAAGAGACCCAGTACTTC CASSLAIAGGQETQYF
15 once TRBJ2-2 NA TRBV5-6 TGTGCCAGCAGCTTGCTGAGGGCGAACACCGGGGAGCTGTTTTTT CASSLLRANTGELFF
14 NA TRBJ2-3 NA TRBV7-2 TGTGCCAGCAGCTTCGAGGGTCTCACAGATACGCAGTATTTT CASSFEGLTDTQYF
17 NA TRBJ1-2 TRBD1 TRBV7-8 TGTGCCAGCAGCTTAGGGATCTCGACAGGGAACAACTATGGCTACACCTTC CASSLGISTGNNYGYTF
14 NA TRBJ2-7 TRBD1 TRBV2 TGTGCCAGCCAACCGGGACAGGGGGGGTACGAGCAGTACTTC CASQPGQGGYEQYF
14 few TRBJ2-7 TRBD1 TRBV23-1 TGCGCCAGCAGGCTGGGACAGGATAACTACGAGCAGTACTTC CASRLGQDNYEQYF
15 NA TRBJ2-1 TRBD2 TRBV7-9 TGTGCCAGCAGCTTAGCGGGAGGGCCGGGGAATGAGCAGTTCTTC CASSLAGGPGNEQFF
16 NA TRBJ2-5 TRBD2 TRBV28 TGTGCCAGCAGTACGAGATCCGGGACGGGGGGAGAGACCCAGTACTTC CASSTRSGTGGETQYF
14 NA TRBJ1-2 NA TRBV9 TGTGCCAGCAGCGTCGGAAGGGGGAGCTATGGCTACACCTTC CASSVGRGSYGYTF
16 NA TRBJ1-5 TRBD1 TRBV6-6 TGTGCCAGCAGCCCAGGACAGGGGGGGAACAATCAGCCCCAGCATTTT CASSPGQGGNNQPQHF
14 NA TRBJ2-3 TRBD1 TRBV7-6 TGTGCCAGCAGCCTCAGGGGGAGCACAGATACGCAGTATTTT CASSLRGSTDTQYF
14 NA TRBJ2-7 NA TRBV7-2 TGTGCCAGCAGCTTAGATGGCAGGCGCTACGAGCAGTACTTC CASSLDGRRYEQYF
15 NA TRBJ1-2 NA TRBV9 TGTGCCAGCAGCGTAGACCCCCTGGCAGTCTATGGCTACACCTTC CASSVDPLAVYGYTF
14 many TRBJ2-3 TRBD2 TRBV7-9 TGTGCCAGCAGCTCTAGCGGCTCCACAGATACGCAGTATTTT CASSSSGSTDTQYF
14 NA TRBJ2-5 NA TRBV5-1 TGCGCCAGCAGCCCCGGAGGGGGTGGAGAGACCCAGTACTTC CASSPGGGGETQYF
14 NA TRBJ2-5 NA TRBV15 TGTGCCACCAGCAGAGGGGACTTTCAAGAGACCCAGTACTTC CATSRGDFQETQYF
14 many TRBJ1-1 NA TRBV6-6 TGTGCCAGCATATCCTATCCGGAGGACACTGAAGCTTTCTTT CASISYPEDTEAFF
14 NA TRBJ2-2 NA TRBV11-1 TGTGCCAGCAGCCCCCGGGCGAACACCGGGGAGCTGTTTTTT CASSPRANTGELFF
15 NA TRBJ1-5 NA TRBV15 TGTGCCACCAGCAGAAAGGCGGAAGGGACTCAGCCCCAGCATTTT CATSRKAEGTQPQHF
12 once TRBJ2-5 NA TRBV2 TGTGCCAGCAGTGAACCCACGGAGACCCAGTACTTC CASSEPTETQYF
15 NA TRBJ2-7 TRBD1 TRBV10-3 TGTGCCATCAAAGTACAGACAGGGATTTTTTACGAGCAGTACTTC CAIKVQTGIFYEQYF
16 NA TRBJ2-7 NA TRBV19 TGTGCCAGTAGTATGGTTTGGGGGTCCCTCACCTACGAGCAGTACTTC CASSMVWGSLTYEQYF
14 NA TRBJ2-5 TRBD1 TRBV9 TGTGCCAGCAGCGTGGACAGGGGTAGGGAGACCCAGTACTTC CASSVDRGRETQYF
16 NA TRBJ2-3 NA TRBV15 TGTGCCACCAGCAGAGAAGGTGGTTCGGCTGGAGATACGCAGTATTTT CATSREGGSAGDTQYF